This T cell receptor (beta chain) was documented in a study of T cells in Graves' hyperthyroidism and ophthalmopathy. This clonotype was counted ten times or more. Authors of the study amplified TCR beta CDR3 regions from RNA transcripts. RT-PCR in the first round (using the HTBI primer set) targeted the TCR CDR3. TCRdb re-called the multiplex PCR reads with MiXCR, one entry per CDR3 protein. The sample has 93,000 or so distinct CDR3 sequences, roughly 50% seen once. The receptor was isolated from a man aged 40-49 years with Graves' hyperthyroidism. Input material: blood.

CDR3 loop: CASSYPGASYTF. The CDR3 DNA reads as TGTGCCAGCAGTTACCCTGGGGCCAGCTACACCTTC. This sequence joins TRBV6-6 and TRBJ1-2, with a weak D call TRBD1 (5 bases). The germline V gene has CDR1 MNHNY and CDR2 SVGAGI (reference sequence). Trimming left V 2 bases short and J 9 bases short, with 10 bases between. The CDR3 extends over 12 amino acids.